This T cell receptor beta chain was retrieved from a study of T cells of healthy individuals. TCRdb re-called the 5' RACE reads through MiXCR, storing one row per CDR3 protein. This sample yields 60,000 to 80,000 distinct CDR3 sequences, of which 16% are seen a single time; roughly 4.7% belongs to the top ten. This CDR3 comprises 16 residues. V was cut by 3 bases and J by 2 bases, with 13 bases left in between. Germline CDR1 reads MRHNA; CDR2 reads SNTAGT. The J gene is TRBJ2-2, the V gene TRBV6-4; no definite D call. This receptor was obtained from a human donor in good health. This CDR3 is CASSEVGPRNTGELFF. In DNA, the CDR3 is TGTGCCAGCAGTGAGGTTGGACCCCGAAACACCGGGGAGCTGTTTTTT.